The 8 T cell receptor beta chains in this list originate from one sample, sequenced in a study of blood T cell repertoires in COVID-19. Sequenced by immunoSEQ multiplex PCR; TCRdb stores in-frame clones only, minus some. The sample holds approximately 46,000 clones, roughly 85% seen once. Specimen: peripheral blood. The receptors come from a man in his sixties with acute or convalescent COVID-19.

The chain's CDR3 is CASRTSASTGELFF. Written as DNA, the CDR3 is TGTGCCAGCAGAACCTCCGCGAGCACCGGGGAGCTGTTTTTT. The chain recombines TRBV27 with TRBJ2-2; no clear D gene. CDR1 and CDR2 (germline): MNHEY, SMNVEV (reference sequence). The CDR3 extends over 14 amino acids. V lost 6 bases and J lost 4, with 12 bases in between.

The chain is built from TRBV5-1 and TRBJ1-4; a weak D match, TRBD1 (6 bases). Germline assignment: CDR1 SGHRS and CDR2 YFSETQ. The CDR3 is 16 amino acids. V was clipped by 3 bases and J by 3 bases, with 15 bases between them. CDR3 coding DNA: TGCGCCAGCAGCTCCACGGGGCAGGGGTCTAATGAAAAACTGTTTTTT. Its translation is CASSSTGQGSNEKLFF.

The chain joins TRBV18 to TRBJ1-2, with a possible D match to TRBD1 (6 bases). There are 16 residues in the CDR3. Trimming pared 0 bases from V and 4 bases from J, leaving 15 bases between. Looked up from germline, CDR1 is KGHSH and CDR2 is LQKENI. The CDR3 nucleotides are TGTGCCAGCTCACCACCCTCTACGACAGGCCTCTATGGCTACACCTTC. Its translation: CASSPPSTTGLYGYTF.

The gene calls are TRBV28 and TRBJ1-1, with D unclear. The germline CDR1 and CDR2 sequences are MDHEN and SYDVKM. The CDR3 contains 12 residues. Trimming pared 6 bases from V and 7 bases from J, leaving 12 bases between. CDR3 in amino acids: CASRYITREAFF. CDR3 DNA sequence: TGTGCCAGCAGATACATAACACGTGAAGCTTTCTTT.

This clone has just one count. This sequence joins TRBV5-5 and TRBJ2-7; D may be TRBD2 (5 bases). The CDR3 length is 14 residues. The ends were cut back, 0 bases at V and 4 bases at J, with 11 bases in the middle. CDR1 and CDR2 from the germline V gene are SGHKS and YYEKEE (reference sequence). The CDR3 DNA reads as TGTGCCAGCAGCTTGGCCGCCGGGGTTTACGAGCAGTACTTC. Amino acids: CASSLAAGVYEQYF.

This chain uses TRBV19 with TRBJ2-1, with 11 bases identical to TRBD2. Germline CDR1 reads LNHDA; CDR2 reads SQIVND (reference sequence). V lost 3 bases to trimming and J lost 6 bases; unmatched junction nucleotides: 10. The length of the CDR3 is 17 residues. DNA of the CDR3: TGTGCCAGTAGTATGATCGGTAGCGGGAGGGTTTTCAATGAGCAGTTCTTC. It is translated as CASSMIGSGRVFNEQFF.

The V and J genes are TRBV4-1 and TRBJ1-1; D is unclear. Germline CDR1 reads MGHRA; CDR2 reads YSYEKL. V lost 4 bases and J 4 bases, leaving 13 bases between the germline ends. The CDR3 contains 14 residues. CDR3 sequence: CASSPGPGSTEAFF. In nucleotides, the CDR3 is TGCGCCAGCAGCCCTGGCCCGGGGAGCACTGAAGCTTTCTTT.

This clone was picked up one time. This chain connects TRBV28 to TRBJ1-2; maybe TRBD1 (6 bases). CDR1 and CDR2 from the germline V gene are MDHEN and SYDVKM. There are 14 residues in the CDR3. Trimming cost V 5 bases and J 4 bases, with 14 bases left between them. The DNA for the CDR3 is TGTGCCAGCAGTCCGGTTACAGGGACCTATGGCTACACCTTC. It is translated as CASSPVTGTYGYTF.